Below, 31 T cell receptor beta chains from the same sample are listed, as sequenced in a study of T cell repertoires in cytomegalovirus infection. No cognate antigen is known for these TCRs. One entry per CDR3 protein, called by TCRdb with MiXCR from the reads. Among some 700,000 distinct CDR3 sequences listed, roughly 33% were seen once. This sample comprised cultured PBMCs, obtained from culture after CMV antigen stimulation. Receptors were obtained from a human donor in good health (CMV status not recorded). Some clones in this sample may be carry-over from other donors' samples.

This clonotype has only a few counts. The chain combines TRBV7-2 with TRBJ2-3, with 11 nucleotides matching TRBD2. J was trimmed by 6 bases and V by 7 bases; bases with no gene match: 6. The CDR3 is 14 residues long. The germline CDR1 and CDR2 sequences are SGHTA and FQGNSA. DNA for the CDR3: TGTGCCAGCATCATGACTAGCGGGATTGATACGCAGTATTTT. This sequence encodes CASIMTSGIDTQYF.

This clonotype was observed a handful of times. The chain recombines TRBV7-9 with TRBJ2-5, with 8 positions matching TRBD1. The trim removed 1 base at V and 5 bases at J, leaving 9 bases unmatched. From germline, CDR1 is SEHNR and CDR2 FQNEAQ (reference sequence). The CDR3 is made up of 16 amino acids. The CDR3 DNA reads as TGTGCCAGCAGCTTAGTTAAGGACAGGGTTCGGGAGACCCAGTACTTC. Translation: CASSLVKDRVRETQYF. The whole variable domain, remainder taken from reference TRBV7-9 and TRBJ2-5, is DTGVSQNPRHKITKRGQNVTFRCDPISEHNRLYWYRQTLGQGPEFLTYFQNEAQLEKSRLLSDRFSAERPKGSFSTLEIQRTEQGDSAMYLCASSLVKDRVRETQYFGPGTRLLVL.

A few counts support this clonotype. V is TRBV9 and J is TRBJ2-2; D gene unclear. Germline CDR1 reads SGDLS; CDR2 reads YYNGEE. V dropped 0 bases and J dropped 6 bases, with 9 bases sitting between them. The CDR3 is made up of 14 amino acids. The CDR3 reads CASSVDGVSGELFF. As DNA, the CDR3 is TGTGCCAGCAGCGTAGATGGAGTCTCCGGGGAGCTGTTTTTT. The full variable domain, completed using reference TRBV9 and TRBJ2-2, is DSGVTQTPKHLITATGQRVTLRCSPRSGDLSVYWYQQSLDQGLQFLIQYYNGEERAKGNILERFSAQQFPDLHSELNLSSLELGDSALYFCASSVDGVSGELFFGEGSRLTVL.

This clonotype was seen more than once but under ten times. CDR3 amino acids: CSARSRTSGGYEQYF. The DNA of the CDR3 is TGCAGTGCTCGTTCCCGGACTAGCGGGGGGTACGAGCAGTACTTC. The J gene is TRBJ2-7, the V gene TRBV20-1; the match to TRBD2 covers 14 bases. CDR1 DFQATT and CDR2 SNEGSKA come from the germline V gene (reference sequence). V trimming: 5 bases; J trimming: 4 bases; junction bases outside the gene matches: 7. This CDR3 is built from 15 residues.

This clonotype was picked up a small number of times. The chain carries TRBV11-2 and TRBJ2-1, with TRBD2 identical over 11 bases. The germline V gene has CDR1 SGHAT and CDR2 FQNNGV. CDR3 size: 16 residues. Unmatched junction bases numbered 11, after V lost 1 base and J lost 12 bases. CDR3 in DNA: TGTGCCAGCAGCTTAGGGTTAGCGGGAGGGCCTATAGGGCAGTTCTTC. Its translation is CASSLGLAGGPIGQFF. The full variable domain, rest sourced from reference TRBV11-2 and TRBJ2-1, is EAGVAQSPRYKIIEKRQSVAFWCNPISGHATLYWYQQILGQGPKLLIQFQNNGVVDDSQLPKDRFSAERLKGVDSTLKIQPAKLEDSAVYLCASSLGLAGGPIGQFFGPGTRLTVL.

This clonotype was counted at least ten times. This rearrangement joins TRBV6-1 to TRBJ1-2; maybe TRBD1 (6 bases). CDR3 length: 18 residues. Germline lookup yields CDR1 MNHNS and CDR2 SASEGT. V lost 8 bases and J 4 bases, leaving 29 bases between the germline ends. CDR3 loop: CASLVGGRGYVVAYGYTF. The CDR3 DNA is TGTGCCAGCTTAGTCGGCGGAAGGGGGTATGTCGTGGCCTATGGCTACACCTTC.

Note on this clonotype: A junction end diverges from the germline sequence, so it may reflect a read error. The chain has TRBV5-1 and TRBJ1-1, with D perhaps matching TRBD1 (6 bases). CDR3 length: 14 amino acids. Germline V lookup: CDR1 SGHRS, CDR2 YFSETQ. The CDR3 region has the DNA TGCGCCAGCAGCCCCAGGGGAGGGAACACTGAAGCTTCCTTT. Translated: CASSPRGGNTEASF.

The chain joins TRBV2 to TRBJ1-1, with 8 bases matching TRBD1. The CDR3 consists of 14 residues. Unmatched junction bases numbered 4, after V lost 7 bases and J lost 0 bases. The V gene's germline CDR1 is SNHLY and CDR2 FYNNEI. CDR3 in amino acids: CASNAGGLNTEAFF. CDR3 DNA sequence: TGTGCCAGCAACGCAGGGGGCTTGAACACTGAAGCTTTCTTT.

J is TRBJ1-2 and V is TRBV27; D gene uncertain. This CDR3 is built from 17 residues. The germline V and J ends were trimmed by 3 bases and 0 bases, with 17 bases remaining between them. CDR1 is MNHEY and CDR2 is SMNVEV in the germline V gene (reference sequence). The CDR3 coding sequence is TGTGCCAGCAGTTTGGGTCAGGACGTAGGTGCTAACTATGGCTACACCTTC. Its protein product is CASSLGQDVGANYGYTF.

V usage is TRBV19 and J usage is TRBJ1-3; D gene unclear. Trimming shortened V by 3 bases and J by 2 bases, and 8 bases separated the two germline ends. This CDR3 is 14 amino acids long. Germline CDR1 and CDR2: LNHDA and SQIVND (reference sequence). CDR3 residues: CASSILTTGNTIYF. As DNA, the CDR3 is TGTGCCAGTAGTATCTTGACAACTGGAAACACCATATATTTT.

The rearrangement joins TRBV6-2 or TRBV6-3 to TRBJ1-5; D call uncertain. The CDR3 is 15 amino acids. Germline assignment: CDR1 MNHEY and CDR2 SVGEGT. The ends were cut back, 6 bases at V and 3 bases at J, with 15 bases in the middle. The CDR3 loop is CASSAPGGTNQPQHF. Written as DNA, the CDR3 is TGTGCCAGCAGCGCCCCAGGAGGAACCAATCAGCCCCAGCATTTT.

Written as DNA, the CDR3 is TGTGCCAGCAGTTTTCGCCGACCCCACACTAGCGGGAGCTCCAATGAGCAGTTCTTC. It codes for CASSFRRPHTSGSSNEQFF. The chain combines TRBV27 with TRBJ2-1; 11 positions match TRBD2. With 3 bases clipped from V and 6 bases from J, the junction kept 16 bases outside the gene matches. Germline V gene lookup returns CDR1 MNHEY and CDR2 SMNVEV (reference sequence). The CDR3 consists of 19 residues.

The CDR3: CASSYRASGTNNEQFF. The CDR3 DNA reads as TGTGCCAGCAGTTACCGAGCTAGCGGGACCAACAATGAGCAGTTCTTC. This chain uses TRBV6-2 or TRBV6-3 with TRBJ2-1; 9 bases agree with TRBD2. V was clipped by 2 bases and J by 5 bases; unmatched bases: 7. The CDR3 covers 16 residues. The germline gives CDR1 MNHEY, CDR2 SVGEGT.

This clonotype was picked up a small number of times. This sequence joins TRBV5-1 and TRBJ2-7; possibly TRBD1 for D (5 bases). Germline-derived CDR1 and CDR2 are SGHRS and YFSETQ. This CDR3 spans 12 amino acids. V was pared by 5 bases and J by 3 bases, with 9 bases between. CDR3 sequence reads: CASRDDSYEQYF. CDR3 coding DNA: TGCGCCAGCAGGGACGACAGCTACGAGCAGTACTTC. Complete variable domain (other parts from reference TRBV5-1 and TRBJ2-7): KAGVTQTPRYLIKTRGQQVTLSCSPISGHRSVSWYQQTPGQGLQFLFEYFSETQRNKGNFPGRFSGRQFSNSRSEMNVSTLELGDSALYLCASRDDSYEQYFGPGTRLTVT.

This clonotype was recorded a few times. J is TRBJ2-1 and V is TRBV6-4, with TRBD2 matching 9 bases. Germline V lookup: CDR1 MRHNA, CDR2 SNTAGT. This CDR3 has 16 amino acids. The V gene end was trimmed by 3 bases and the J gene end by 9 bases; junction bases not matched to a gene: 12. The CDR3 protein is CASSEASGTSIGEQFF. CDR3 nucleotides: TGTGCCAGCAGTGAGGCCTCCGGGACTAGCATTGGTGAGCAGTTCTTC.

The chain combines TRBV4-1 with TRBJ2-2; 11 bases agree with TRBD2. V lost 0 bases and J lost 6; bases outside the gene matches: 9. The CDR3 has 18 amino acids. Per the germline V gene, CDR1 is MGHRA and CDR2 is YSYEKL. CDR3 bases: TGCGCCAGCAGCCAAGATCCTACTAGCGGGGGCAGAGCCGGGGAGCTGTTTTTT. Residues: CASSQDPTSGGRAGELFF.

This clonotype was counted at least ten times. The V and J genes are TRBV7-2 and TRBJ2-7; 8 bases line up with TRBD2. The J segment lost 5 bases and the V segment lost 1 base, leaving 4 bases of the junction unmatched. The CDR3 is made up of 14 amino acids. CDR1 SGHTA and CDR2 FQGNSA come from the germline V gene. In DNA, the CDR3 is TGTGCCAGCAGCTTAGTAGGTAGCGGGAACGAGCAGTACTTC. Translated, it gives CASSLVGSGNEQYF.

For this clonotype: A read error is possible here, since a much larger clone lies one base away. The CDR3, as DNA: TGTGCCAGCAGCTTAGGTCTACAGGTCTCTGGAAACAACATATATTTT. Translated: CASSLGLQVSGNNIYF. This chain connects TRBV7-8 to TRBJ1-3; TRBD1 is a possible D gene (5 bases). This CDR3 is 16 amino acids long. Germline CDR1 SGHVS, CDR2 FQNEAQ. Full variable domain (outside the CDR3, taken from reference TRBV7-8 and TRBJ1-3): GAGVSQSPRYKVAKRGQDVALRCDPISGHVSLFWYQQALGQGPEFLTYFQNEAQLDKSGLPSDRFFAERPEGSVSTLKIQRTQQEDSAVYLCASSLGLQVSGNNIYFGEGSWLTVV.

The chain recombines TRBV19 with TRBJ2-3, with TRBD2 identical over 10 bases. J gave up 4 bases and V 9 bases, and 10 bases lay outside the gene matches. Germline CDR1 reads LNHDA; CDR2 reads SQIVND (reference sequence). The CDR3 has 15 amino acids. The CDR3 protein is CASKKREGLADTQYF. The CDR3 DNA is TGTGCCAGCAAGAAGCGGGAGGGCCTGGCAGATACGCAGTATTTT.

This clonotype was observed many times. The rearrangement links TRBV7-2 to TRBJ2-6; 7 bases are shared with TRBD1. With 5 bases clipped from V and 0 bases from J, the junction kept 4 bases outside the gene matches. The CDR3 totals 16 residues. The germline V gene has CDR1 SGHTA and CDR2 FQGNSA. The CDR3 DNA is TGTGCCAGCAGCCCGCACAGGGGCTCTGGGGCCAACGTCCTGACTTTC. It translates to CASSPHRGSGANVLTF.

The chain employs TRBV6-2 or TRBV6-3 and TRBJ2-2; D not resolved. Trimming cost V 10 bases and J 7 bases, with 13 bases left between them. Germline CDR1 reads MNHEY; CDR2 reads SVGEGT. The CDR3 contains 12 residues. CDR3 DNA: TGTGCCACCTGGACCAGGCTCGGGGAGCTGTTTTTT. Translation gives CATWTRLGELFF.

The chain uses TRBV27 and TRBJ2-7, with no clear D. The V gene lost 5 bases and the J gene lost 3 bases, with 14 bases spanning the gap. Germline V gene lookup returns CDR1 MNHEY and CDR2 SMNVEV (reference sequence). The CDR3 totals 14 residues. In DNA form, the CDR3 reads TGTGCCAGCAGTACCTACCAGCGATTCTACGAGCAGTACTTC. Protein: CASSTYQRFYEQYF.

There are a few counts of this clonotype. This rearrangement joins TRBV12-3 or TRBV12-4 to TRBJ1-2; 8 bases align to TRBD1. CDR3 size: 14 residues. V trimming: 3 bases; J trimming: 8 bases; junction bases outside the gene matches: 8. The CDR3 sequence is CASSFRGRSKGYTF. CDR3 nucleotides: TGTGCCAGCAGTTTCAGGGGGCGGTCAAAGGGCTACACCTTC.

In regard to this clonotype: This clone may be a read error of a much larger clone one base away. The chain employs TRBV7-8 and TRBJ2-7; the D gene could be TRBD1 or TRBD2 (5 bases each). The CDR3 contains 14 residues. The V gene's germline CDR1 is SGHVS and CDR2 FQNEAQ. For the CDR3, the DNA is TGTGCCAGCAGCTCTAGCTGGGGGATCTACGAGCGGTACTTC. Translated, it gives CASSSSWGIYERYF.

This clonotype has a handful of counts. The chain recombines TRBV7-6 with TRBJ2-7; 7 bases align to TRBD2. CDR1 is SGHVS and CDR2 is FNYEAQ in the germline V gene. This CDR3 spans 14 amino acids. With 5 bases clipped from V and 2 bases from J, the junction kept 6 bases outside the gene matches. This CDR3 reads CASSPPGGPYEQYF. In DNA, the CDR3 is TGTGCCAGCAGCCCCCCGGGGGGACCCTACGAGCAGTACTTC.

This clonotype appeared a few times. This chain joins TRBV12-3 or TRBV12-4 and TRBJ2-1; D gene unclear. This CDR3 comprises 15 residues. V gave up 6 bases and J gave up 9 bases, with 21 bases separating them. CDR3 bases: TGTGCCAGCAGCATATCTCTTGCGGCGTACGGTGAGCAGTTCTTC. It translates to CASSISLAAYGEQFF.

The J gene is TRBJ2-3, the V gene TRBV12-3 or TRBV12-4; the D is unclear. Trimming shortened V by 5 bases and J by 4 bases, and 10 bases separated the two germline ends. This CDR3 has 13 amino acids. The chain's CDR3 is CASSKTAADTQYF. The CDR3, as DNA: TGTGCCAGCAGTAAAACCGCTGCAGATACGCAGTATTTT.

This clonotype was counted many times. This sequence joins TRBV7-2 and TRBJ1-5, with TRBD1 matching 9 bases. Trimming at V came to 5 bases and at J to 6 bases, leaving 5 bases not matched to a gene. The V gene's germline CDR1 is SGHTA and CDR2 FQGNSA. There are 14 residues in the CDR3. As DNA, the CDR3 is TGTGCCAGCAGCACCCGGACAGGGGTTCAGCCCCAGCATTTT. Translating gives CASSTRTGVQPQHF.

The genes are TRBV12-3 or TRBV12-4 and TRBJ1-5; tentatively, D is TRBD1 (5 bases). V was shortened by 2 bases and J by 6 bases, with 11 bases between the two germline ends. This CDR3 contains 14 residues. CDR3 region: CASSLRRGGQPQHF. As DNA, the CDR3 is TGTGCCAGCAGTTTAAGGCGGGGGGGTCAGCCCCAGCATTTT.

The V and J genes are TRBV12-3 or TRBV12-4 and TRBJ2-7; D is possibly TRBD1 (5 bases). V gave up 7 bases and J gave up 3 bases, with 10 bases separating them. The CDR3 spans 12 residues. CDR3 DNA sequence: TGTGCCAGCAACACAGGTGGCTACGAGCAGTACTTC. Its translation: CASNTGGYEQYF.

This clonotype has at least ten counts. The V and J genes are TRBV6-2 or TRBV6-3 and TRBJ2-7; 13 positions agree with TRBD2. Germline lookup yields CDR1 MNHEY and CDR2 SVGEGT. The junction had 7 bases not matched to a gene; V was cut back by 4 bases and J by 7 bases. There are 15 residues in the CDR3. The chain's CDR3 is CASSSGLAGVFEQYF. CDR3 DNA sequence: TGTGCCAGCAGTTCTGGACTAGCGGGAGTCTTTGAGCAGTACTTC.